A selection of T cell receptor beta chains follows, all from one sample in a study of blood T cell repertoires in COVID-19. The repertoire was sequenced with immunoSEQ multiplex PCR; TCRdb's copy has only in-frame clones and lacks some. The sample includes 85,000 to 100,000 clones, approximately 86% of them seen just once. The sequencing sample was made of peripheral blood. These receptors were obtained from a man over 45 with COVID-19, enrolled during active disease. CDR3s include the opening cysteine and the closing phenylalanine or tryptophan. A D gene is named only where the DNA matches it firmly. Size tells how often a clone was seen (once, few, many) or the class of an expanded clone, and some rows leave it out.

clone size	V gene	D gene	J gene	CDR3 DNA	CDR3 protein
few	TRBV11-2	TRBD1	TRBJ1-2	TGTGCCAGCAGCCCCGACAGGGGAACCTATGGCTACACCTTC	CASSPDRGTYGYTF
NA	TRBV30	NA	TRBJ2-3	TGTGCCTGGAGCCGGGTCGGGGTTCCGCAGTATTTT	CAWSRVGVPQYF
NA	TRBV7-9	TRBD1	TRBJ2-1	TGTGCCAGCAGCCGGCGACAGGGCGCCGATGAGCAGTTCTTC	CASSRRQGADEQFF
NA	TRBV3-1/TRBV3-2	TRBD2	TRBJ2-5	TGTGCCAGCAGCCAAGGGGTTAGCGGGGTCGAGACCCAGTACTTC	CASSQGVSGVETQYF
NA	TRBV7-9	NA	TRBJ1-4	TGTGCCAGCAGGAGTTTCGGGGTTGAAAAACTGTTTTTT	CASRSFGVEKLFF
NA	TRBV11-3	NA	TRBJ1-4	TGTGCCAGCAGCTTAAACAGTAATGAAAAACTGTTTTTT	CASSLNSNEKLFF
NA	TRBV24-1	NA	TRBJ1-2	TGTGCCACCAGTGATTCAACCGAGGGGGACCCAAACTATGGCTACACCTTC	CATSDSTEGDPNYGYTF
NA	TRBV11-2	NA	TRBJ2-1	TGTGCCAGCAGCTTACTGGACTACCAAAGGGGCGATGAGCAGTTCTTC	CASSLLDYQRGDEQFF
NA	TRBV5-1	TRBD1	TRBJ1-2	TGCGCCAGCAGCGGCGGACAGGACTATGGCTACACCTTC	CASSGGQDYGYTF
NA	TRBV5-1	TRBD1	TRBJ1-6	TGCGCCAGCAGCGATCCCGGGACAGGGGTTTCACCCCTCCACTTT	CASSDPGTGVSPLHF
NA	TRBV19	TRBD1	TRBJ1-2	TGTGCCAGTAGTATAGACCGGGACAGGGAGCGCTACACCTTC	CASSIDRDRERYTF
NA	TRBV20-1	TRBD2	TRBJ2-1	TGCAGTGCTAGTTCGAGGCGCGGGGGGGCACACTACAATGAGCAGTTCTTC	CSASSRRGGAHYNEQFF
NA	TRBV6-2/TRBV6-3	NA	TRBJ2-5	TGTGCCAGCAGTTACCGAGGATTTAGCGGCCAAGAGACCCAGTACTTC	CASSYRGFSGQETQYF
once	TRBV28	TRBD2	TRBJ2-2	TGTGCCAGCAGTCCGGAGCGGGGGGTTCCCACCGGGGAGCTGTTTTTT	CASSPERGVPTGELFF
once	TRBV9	NA	TRBJ1-6	TGTGCCAGCAGCGTAGGGGAGACCTCACCCCTCCACTTT	CASSVGETSPLHF
NA	TRBV7-6	NA	TRBJ1-6	TGTGCCAGCAGCCCCACACCCGGGAATTCACCCCTCCACTTT	CASSPTPGNSPLHF
NA	TRBV15	TRBD1	TRBJ1-1	TGTGCCACCAGCAGAGGGGGACAGGGGAACACTGAAGCTTTCTTT	CATSRGGQGNTEAFF
NA	TRBV11-2	NA	TRBJ1-3	TGTGCCAGCAGCCGAGTGCGGGGAGGTGGTGGAAACACCATATATTTT	CASSRVRGGGGNTIYF
once	TRBV4-2	TRBD1	TRBJ1-2	TGTGCCAGCAGCGCGGGACAGGGGTACACAAACTATGGCTACACCTTC	CASSAGQGYTNYGYTF
NA	TRBV7-9	NA	TRBJ1-3	TGTGCCAGCAGCTTAGCCACAGCATGGATAGCTGGAAACACCATATATTTT	CASSLATAWIAGNTIYF
NA	TRBV19	NA	TRBJ2-5	TGTGCCAGTAGTATCTTGGGGAGGCAAGAGACCCAGTACTTC	CASSILGRQETQYF
few	TRBV18	NA	TRBJ1-1	TGTGCCAGCTCACCAGCGACAGGGAACACTGAAGCTTTCTTT	CASSPATGNTEAFF
NA	TRBV7-9	TRBD1	TRBJ1-1	TGTGCCAGCAGCAGAAGGACAGGGAACACTGAAGCTTTCTTT	CASSRRTGNTEAFF
NA	TRBV4-2	NA	TRBJ1-2	TGTGCCAGCAGGATTGGGCAGGGGCCGGATCGAGGCTACACCTTC	CASRIGQGPDRGYTF
NA	TRBV19	NA	TRBJ1-1	TGTGCCAGTAGTATTGGAGGGGTGAACACTGAAGCTTTCTTT	CASSIGGVNTEAFF
once	TRBV28	TRBD1	TRBJ1-6	TGTGCCAGCAGAACCGGGACAGGGGTTTCACCCCTCCACTTT	CASRTGTGVSPLHF
NA	TRBV19	NA	TRBJ1-2	TGTGCCAGTAGTATGGAGGGAGGCTATGGCTACACCTTC	CASSMEGGYGYTF
NA	TRBV18	TRBD1	TRBJ2-2	TGTGCCAGCTCAACTGGACAGGCGGGTACCGGGGAGCTGTTTTTT	CASSTGQAGTGELFF
NA	TRBV4-1	NA	TRBJ1-1	TGCGCCAGCAGCCCGAGCTCGGGGGAGGGCACTGAAGCTTTCTTT	CASSPSSGEGTEAFF
NA	TRBV7-2	NA	TRBJ2-2	TGTGCCAGCAGCTCCAGGGGGGCCGGGGAGCTGTTTTTT	CASSSRGAGELFF
NA	TRBV7-8	TRBD1	TRBJ1-2	TGTGCCAGCAGCCCACAGGGGTTTGGGGGCTACACCTTC	CASSPQGFGGYTF
NA	TRBV30	NA	TRBJ1-1	TGTGCCTGGAGTATGGATGGGGGCGGGTGGGTGACCACTGAAGCTTTCTTT	CAWSMDGGGWVTTEAFF
once	TRBV7-9	TRBD1	TRBJ1-2	TGTGCCAGCAGCACGCTCGGACAGGACTATGGCTACACCTTC	CASSTLGQDYGYTF
NA	TRBV14	NA	TRBJ2-1	TGTGCCAGCAGGCACTCAGGTGAAGAGCAGTTCTTC	CASRHSGEEQFF
few	TRBV2	NA	TRBJ2-7	TGTGCCAGCAGTCAGGACATCTACGAGCAGTACTTC	CASSQDIYEQYF
NA	TRBV11-2	TRBD2	TRBJ2-1	TGTGCCAGCAGGACTAGCGGGGGGTACAATGAGCAGTTCTTC	CASRTSGGYNEQFF
NA	TRBV2	NA	TRBJ1-2	NA	CASILETSDGYTF
once	TRBV7-2	TRBD1	TRBJ2-6	TGTGCCAGCAGCTCACAGGGGCTCTCTGGGGCCAACGTCCTGACTTTC	CASSSQGLSGANVLTF
NA	TRBV5-4	NA	TRBJ1-6	TGTGCCAGCAGCCGCCGGGAGGGTGGTTCACCCCTCCACTTT	CASSRREGGSPLHF
NA	TRBV5-1	TRBD1	TRBJ1-4	TGCGCCAGCAGCACTACAGGGGGAGTCGAAAAACTGTTTTTT	CASSTTGGVEKLFF
NA	TRBV23-1	NA	TRBJ1-4	TGCGCCAGCAGTCAATCCCAGGACCCTCTCAAGCGGACTAATGAAAAACTGTTTTTT	CASSQSQDPLKRTNEKLFF
NA	TRBV6-5	NA	TRBJ1-2	TGTGCCAGCAGTTACCCCGGCGGGTATGGCTACACCTTC	CASSYPGGYGYTF
NA	TRBV19	TRBD1	TRBJ2-2	TGTGCCAGTACCCAGGGACAGTGGGCCGGGGAGCTGTTTTTT	CASTQGQWAGELFF
NA	TRBV29-1	TRBD1	TRBJ2-4	TGCAGCGTTGGGACAGGGGAAAACATTCAGTACTTC	CSVGTGENIQYF
NA	TRBV4-2	NA	TRBJ2-5	TGTGCCAGCAGCCGAAGCGAAGAGACCCAGTACTTC	CASSRSEETQYF